One sample yielded the 27 T cell receptor beta chains listed below, sequenced in a study of blood T cell repertoires in COVID-19. Sequenced by immunoSEQ multiplex PCR; TCRdb stores in-frame clones only, minus some. Counted here are 60,000 to 90,000 clones, 80% to 85% occurring once; the ten biggest clones make up around 3.3%. The specimen was peripheral blood. The receptor set was obtained from a man aged 45-60 years with acute or convalescent COVID-19.

The chain recombines TRBV5-6 with TRBJ2-1, with TRBD1 as a possible D gene (5 bases). Germline V gene data show CDR1 as SGHDT and CDR2 as YYEEEE. Trimming took 2 bases from V and 2 from J, leaving 5 bases between them. The CDR3 extends over 13 amino acids. CDR3 sequence (DNA): TGTGCCAGCAGCTTAGGGGCCTACAATGAGCAGTTCTTC. Its protein product is CASSLGAYNEQFF.

In DNA form, the CDR3 reads TGTGCCACCAGTGATTCTGGGACAGGAGGTTATCAGCCCCAGCATTTT. Residues: CATSDSGTGGYQPQHF. The chain recombines TRBV24-1 with TRBJ1-5; 8 bases are a match to TRBD1. Germline V gives CDR1 KGHDR, CDR2 SFDVKD. The CDR3 contains 16 residues. V gave up 2 bases and J gave up 5 bases; unmatched junction bases: 7.

The chain uses TRBV24-1 and TRBJ2-2; D uncertain. V gave up 3 bases and J gave up 6 bases, with 10 bases separating them. Germline CDR1 KGHDR, CDR2 SFDVKD. This CDR3 is 14 amino acids long. The CDR3 reads CATSDTRLAGELFF. The CDR3 DNA sequence: TGTGCCACCAGTGATACCAGGTTGGCCGGGGAGCTGTTTTTT.

This chain links TRBV5-4 with TRBJ2-2; D possibly corresponds to TRBD1 (7 bases). CDR1 is SGHNT and CDR2 is YYREEE in the germline V gene (reference sequence). The CDR3 length is 15 residues. V lost 3 bases to trimming and J lost 3 bases, with 12 bases between them. The chain's CDR3 is CASSWGRGDTGELFF. The CDR3 nucleotides read TGTGCCAGCAGCTGGGGCAGGGGGGACACCGGGGAGCTGTTTTTT.

The genes are TRBV6-2 or TRBV6-3 and TRBJ1-1, with D perhaps TRBD1 (6 bases). The length of the CDR3 is 14 residues. V lost 6 bases, J lost 4 bases, and 15 bases lay in between. Germline assignment: CDR1 MNHEY and CDR2 SVGEGT. CDR3 in amino acids: CASSLQGIVTEAFF. The CDR3 DNA reads as TGTGCCAGCAGCCTACAGGGAATCGTCACTGAAGCTTTCTTT.

V is TRBV11-3 and J is TRBJ1-1; D remains ambiguous. V dropped 0 bases and J dropped 1 base, with 6 bases sitting between them. The V gene's germline CDR1 is SGHNT and CDR2 YENEEA. This CDR3 has 14 residues. This CDR3 is CASSLDRGNTEAFF. CDR3 DNA: TGTGCCAGCAGCTTAGATCGGGGGAACACTGAAGCTTTCTTT.

This chain joins TRBV4-3 and TRBJ1-2; D may be TRBD1 (5 bases). The CDR3 runs 16 residues. Germline V lookup: CDR1 LGHNA, CDR2 YSLEER. V dropped 0 bases and J dropped 7 bases, with 18 bases sitting between them. CDR3 amino acids: CASSQDRLQGAGGYTF. Written as DNA, the CDR3 is TGCGCCAGCAGCCAAGATCGGCTGCAGGGCGCCGGTGGCTACACCTTC.

The chain carries TRBV27 and TRBJ1-2; 8 nucleotides align to TRBD1. Germline CDR1 MNHEY, CDR2 SMNVEV (reference sequence). Unmatched junction bases numbered 7, after V lost 4 bases and J lost 3 bases. The CDR3 spans 15 residues. The CDR3, as DNA: TGTGCCAGCAGTTCCCGGACAGGGCGGGACTATGGCTACACCTTC. Protein: CASSSRTGRDYGYTF.

This sequence joins TRBV7-9 and TRBJ1-2; a weak D match, TRBD1 (5 bases). Germline V gene lookup returns CDR1 SEHNR and CDR2 FQNEAQ (reference sequence). V dropped 5 bases and J dropped 3 bases, with 16 bases sitting between them. CDR3 length: 15 residues. CDR3 sequence (DNA): TGTGCCAGCAGCCCAGGGTCGGTTCAAGACTATGGCTACACCTTC. It translates to CASSPGSVQDYGYTF.

In this sample, this clone turned up a few times. This chain uses TRBV9 with TRBJ1-3, with a possible D match to TRBD1 (5 bases). The CDR3 covers 15 residues. V lost 0 bases and J lost 2, with 9 bases in between. Germline V lookup: CDR1 SGDLS, CDR2 YYNGEE. The CDR3 loop reads CASSVVSGAGNTIYF. The CDR3 DNA sequence: TGTGCCAGCAGCGTAGTTTCGGGGGCTGGAAACACCATATATTTT.

This chain joins TRBV28 and TRBJ1-5, with TRBD1 identical over 11 bases. V lost 2 bases, J lost 7 bases, and 10 bases stayed unmatched. The V gene's germline CDR1 is MDHEN and CDR2 SYDVKM. The CDR3 covers 17 residues. The CDR3: CASSLGKGQGARQPQHF. The DNA of the CDR3 is TGTGCCAGCAGTTTAGGGAAAGGACAGGGGGCTAGGCAGCCCCAGCATTTT.

This clone was seen only a few times. The CDR3 DNA follows: TGTGCCAGCAGCTTAGACGCCGGGGGCACTGAAGCTTTCTTT. Protein product: CASSLDAGGTEAFF. This chain links TRBV7-2 with TRBJ1-1; D may be TRBD1 (5 bases). CDR3 length: 14 amino acids. V was shortened by 1 base and J by 4 bases, with 10 bases between the two germline ends. From germline, CDR1 is SGHTA and CDR2 FQGNSA.

For the CDR3, the DNA is TGTGCCAGCAGTTTGGGCAGGAACACCTACGAGCAGTACTTC. Its protein product is CASSLGRNTYEQYF. V is TRBV27 and J is TRBJ2-7; no clear D. CDR1 and CDR2 (germline): MNHEY, SMNVEV (reference sequence). This CDR3 has 14 residues. V was pared by 3 bases and J by 2 bases, with 11 bases between.

The CDR3 DNA reads TGCGCCAGCAGTGAAGGGGGGGATCCCCCGGGTGAGCAGTTCTTC. Translating it yields CASSEGGDPPGEQFF. The V call is TRBV10-1, the J call TRBJ2-1, with a possible D match to TRBD2 (7 bases). Trimming left V 3 bases short and J 9 bases short, with 18 bases between. Germline CDR1 is WNHNN and CDR2 is SYGVQD (reference sequence). The CDR3 loop spans 15 amino acids.

The rearrangement joins TRBV5-3 to TRBJ2-1; the match to TRBD1 covers 8 bases. TRBV5-3 carries the ORF label, with uncertain function. This CDR3 has 16 residues. The trim removed 3 bases at V and 0 bases at J, leaving 5 bases unmatched. For the CDR3, the DNA is TGTGCCAGAAGCTGGGACAGGTCGGGCTCCTACAATGAGCAGTTCTTC. Translation: CARSWDRSGSYNEQFF.

The chain carries TRBV29-1 and TRBJ1-1; 9 nucleotides line up with TRBD1. In germline, CDR1 is SQVTM, CDR2 ANQGSEA. The CDR3 consists of 13 residues. V gave up 7 bases and J gave up 4 bases; unmatched junction bases: 7. The CDR3 reads CSAGGQGGTEAFF. CDR3 nucleotide sequence: TGCAGCGCGGGGGGACAGGGAGGCACTGAAGCTTTCTTT.

This chain links TRBV7-2 with TRBJ2-7; TRBD2 matches 10 bases. J gave up 2 bases and V 1 base, and 8 bases lay outside the gene matches. This CDR3 region has 17 residues. Germline CDR1 and CDR2: SGHTA and FQGNSA. CDR3: CASSLGRGSGGAYEQYF. Here the CDR3 DNA reads TGTGCCAGCAGCTTAGGCCGGGGAAGCGGGGGGGCCTACGAGCAGTACTTC.

This chain connects TRBV27 to TRBJ1-2, with TRBD1 as a possible D gene (6 bases). The germline V gene encodes CDR1 MNHEY and CDR2 SMNVEV (reference sequence). Between the trimmed V and J ends, which lost 6 bases and 4 bases, there was a span of 18 bases. CDR3 length: 15 amino acids. The CDR3 here is CASSKKTDRLYGYTF. CDR3 in DNA: TGTGCCAGCAGCAAGAAGACCGACAGGCTCTATGGCTACACCTTC.

The chain joins TRBV3-1 (or the pseudogene TRBV3-2) to TRBJ1-5, with 12 bases that match TRBD1. The CDR3 is 15 amino acids. With 4 bases clipped from V and 5 bases from J, the junction kept 3 bases outside the gene matches. Germline values: CDR1 LGHDT, CDR2 YNNKEL (reference sequence). CDR3 DNA: TGTGCCAGCAGCCCAGGGACAGGGGGCTATCAGCCCCAGCATTTT. Protein: CASSPGTGGYQPQHF.

The rearrangement joins TRBV6-6 to TRBJ1-6; 10 nucleotides align to TRBD1. The CDR3 spans 14 residues. From germline, CDR1 is MNHNY and CDR2 SVGAGI (reference sequence). With 5 bases clipped from V and 10 bases from J, the junction kept 5 bases outside the gene matches. In DNA, the CDR3 is TGTGCCAGCAGTCCCGGGACAGGGGTCTCACCCCTCCACTTT. Residues: CASSPGTGVSPLHF.

The chain combines TRBV18 with TRBJ2-7; no firm D call. CDR1 is KGHSH, CDR2 LQKENI, per germline. Trimming removed 3 bases at V and 5 bases at J, with 14 bases between. The CDR3 is 14 amino acids. The CDR3 loop is CASSPDLQGDEQYF. In nucleotides, the CDR3 is TGTGCCAGCTCACCTGATTTACAAGGAGACGAGCAGTACTTC.

The chain combines TRBV6-5 with TRBJ2-3, with TRBD2 matching 11 bases. The CDR3 is 14 amino acids. Per germline, CDR1 MNHEY and CDR2 SVGAGI. J lost 4 bases, V lost 7 bases, and 4 bases had no gene match. The CDR3 nucleotides read TGTGCCAGCACCGGGACTAGCGGAGCAGATACGCAGTATTTT. The encoded protein is CASTGTSGADTQYF.

The chain links TRBV6-5 to TRBJ1-1; D might be TRBD1 (6 bases). The CDR3 covers 14 residues. Per germline, CDR1 MNHEY and CDR2 SVGAGI. Trimming stripped 5 bases from V and 0 bases from J, with 10 bases between. The CDR3 DNA is TGTGCCAGCAGTACAGGACAGATGAACACTGAAGCTTTCTTT. It translates to CASSTGQMNTEAFF.

This chain joins TRBV7-9 and TRBJ1-3, with a weak D call TRBD1 (5 bases). Trimming stripped 10 bases from V and 1 base from J, with 11 bases between. The germline V gene encodes CDR1 SEHNR and CDR2 FQNEAQ (reference sequence). CDR3 length equals 13 residues. CDR3 sequence: CAIRGGSGNTIYF. The CDR3 DNA follows: TGTGCCATTAGGGGAGGGTCTGGAAACACCATATATTTT.

This chain connects TRBV7-2 to TRBJ2-1; no reliable D call. Germline V gene data show CDR1 as SGHTA and CDR2 as FQGNSA. The CDR3 covers 13 residues. V was shortened by 6 bases and J by 4 bases, with 10 bases between the two germline ends. CDR3 sequence: CASSAGFYNEQFF. The CDR3 region has the DNA TGTGCCAGCAGTGCAGGTTTTTACAATGAGCAGTTCTTC.

To note about this clone: Other DNA sequences in the same sample also yield this CDR3. The chain links TRBV6-5 to TRBJ1-1; 7 bases are a match to TRBD1. The CDR3 covers 13 residues. The V segment lost 5 bases and the J segment 2 bases; nucleotides outside the gene matches: 2. CDR1 is MNHEY and CDR2 is SVGAGI in the germline V gene. CDR3 DNA: TGTGCCAGCAGTCACAGGGGAAACACTGAAGCTTTCTTT. Its translation: CASSHRGNTEAFF.

The sample holds one count of this clone. The chain has TRBV9 and TRBJ1-2, with D unresolved. The CDR3 runs 13 residues. Germline CDR1 and CDR2: SGDLS and YYNGEE. Deletions cut 4 bases from V and 3 bases from J, with 10 bases between. In nucleotides, the CDR3 is TGTGCCAGCAGCCCGACTGCGGACTATGGCTACACCTTC. Translating it yields CASSPTADYGYTF.